This T cell receptor (beta chain) was retrieved from a study of persistence of HIV-infected CD4 T cells. Study information: Up to about 180 mL blood was drawn at multiple time points; a couple of donors had single-time leukapheresis.

The stimulus was lysate of CMV-infected fibroblasts, 10 ug/mL. CD40L-negative CD69-negative CD45RO-high memory CD4+ T cells were sorted as populations depleted of antigen-responding cells. Adults with HIV-1 started suppressive ART while chronically infected. This CDR3 has 17 residues. Trimming removed 4 bases from V and 2 bases from J, with 20 bases in between. From germline, CDR1 is SGHRS and CDR2 YFSETQ. Sequencing used immunoSEQ version 4 in survey mode. Sequencing used immunoSEQ multiplex PCR; TCRdb keeps in-frame clones, though not all of them. The sample contains some 30,000 clones, 82% of which appear only once. In the case of this clone: No antigen is known for it.

The gene calls are TRBV5-1 and TRBJ2-3; D perhaps matches TRBD2 (5 bases). Specimen: CD4+ T cells sorted from PBMCs after roughly 18-hour stimulation, collected from a patient who received antiretroviral therapy. The receptor was isolated from an adult woman with HIV who was CMV-seropositive. CDR3 in amino acids: CASSPRFNSAITDTQYF. Here the CDR3 DNA reads TGCGCCAGCAGCCCCCGCTTTAATAGCGCGATCACAGATACGCAGTATTTT.